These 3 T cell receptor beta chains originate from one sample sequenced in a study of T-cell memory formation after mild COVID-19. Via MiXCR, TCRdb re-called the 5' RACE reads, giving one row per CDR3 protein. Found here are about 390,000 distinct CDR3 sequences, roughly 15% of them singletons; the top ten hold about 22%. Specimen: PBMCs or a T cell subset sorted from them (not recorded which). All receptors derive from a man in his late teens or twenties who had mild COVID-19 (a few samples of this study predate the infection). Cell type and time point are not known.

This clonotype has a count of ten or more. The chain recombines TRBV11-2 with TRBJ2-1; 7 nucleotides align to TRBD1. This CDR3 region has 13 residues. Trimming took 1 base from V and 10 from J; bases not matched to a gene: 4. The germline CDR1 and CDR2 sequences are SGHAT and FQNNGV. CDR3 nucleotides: TGTGCCAGCAGCTTAGGACAGGGATTGGAGCAGTTCTTC. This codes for CASSLGQGLEQFF.

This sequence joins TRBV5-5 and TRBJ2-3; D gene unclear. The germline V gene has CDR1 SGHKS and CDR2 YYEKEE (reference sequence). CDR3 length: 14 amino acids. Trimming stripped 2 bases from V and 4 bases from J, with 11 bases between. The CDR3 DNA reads TGTGCCAGCAGCTTCCAGATGGGCCCAGATACGCAGTATTTT. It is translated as CASSFQMGPDTQYF. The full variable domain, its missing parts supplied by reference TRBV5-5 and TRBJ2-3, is DAGVTQSPTHLIKTRGQQVTLRCSPISGHKSVSWYQQVLGQGPQFIFQYYEKEERGRGNFPDRFSARQFPNYSSELNVNALLLGDSALYLCASSFQMGPDTQYFGPGTRLTVL.

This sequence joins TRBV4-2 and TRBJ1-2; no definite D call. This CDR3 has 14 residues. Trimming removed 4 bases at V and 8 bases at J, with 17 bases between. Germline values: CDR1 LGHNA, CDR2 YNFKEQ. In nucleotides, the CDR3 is TGTGCCAGCAGCCCCACAACGGTTAGGGTGGGCTACACCTTC. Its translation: CASSPTTVRVGYTF.